This T cell receptor beta chain was sequenced for a study of cytomegalovirus exposure and HLA in healthy donors. Overall study results and limits: About 180 TCR beta chains were listed as cytomegalovirus-associated.

The PCR ran on 60 Vbeta and 13 Jbeta primers. Original handling: An analysis performed later counted 72 million or so unique TCR beta chains (approximately 10 million of them shared). Assay: immunoSEQ multiplex PCR; the TCRdb copy retains only in-frame clones and omits some. V and J calls and clone size come straight from that table; D and trimming were deduced from the DNA. The sample has about 150,000 clones, approximately 88% seen once; the top ten hold 1.5% to 1.7%. This clone was found once. Antigen: not known. Trimming cost V 3 bases and J 0 bases, with 7 bases left between them. The CDR3 spans 14 residues. CDR1 LNHDA and CDR2 SQIVND come from the germline V gene (reference sequence).

The clonotype was recovered from a woman aged 18-29 years in good health and CMV-seronegative. Sequences were obtained from PBMCs. The rearrangement uses TRBV19 and TRBJ2-3, with D maybe TRBD1 (6 bases). The CDR3 spells CASSIGQSTDTQYF. The CDR3 DNA reads TGTGCCAGTAGTATTGGACAGAGCACAGATACGCAGTATTTT.